These 21 T cell receptor beta chains share one sample of origin, sequenced in a study of PD-1 blockade in mismatch repair-deficient tumors. The method was immunoSEQ multiplex PCR; TCRdb's version includes in-frame clones alone and lacks a portion of them. The data show about 68,000 clones, around 73% seen once. This sample comprised peripheral blood, obtained 2 weeks after starting pembrolizumab. The receptors come from an adult with mismatch repair-deficient cancer.

The chain couples TRBV5-4 to TRBJ2-4, with D unresolved. There are 16 residues in the CDR3. In germline, CDR1 is SGHNT, CDR2 YYREEE (reference sequence). Trimming left V 3 bases short and J 3 bases short, with 16 bases between. The CDR3 spells CASSSRRDGDKNIQYF. The CDR3 bases are TGTGCCAGCAGCTCCCGAAGAGACGGTGACAAAAACATTCAGTACTTC.

The rearrangement links TRBV6-5 to TRBJ2-3; no firm D call. Looked up from germline, CDR1 is MNHEY and CDR2 is SVGAGI. The CDR3 sequence is 16 residues long. Trimming stripped 0 bases from V and 6 bases from J, with 16 bases between. CDR3 bases: TGTGCCAGCAGTTACTCTCGGTCTGGACCTCGTGATACGCAGTATTTT. This encodes CASSYSRSGPRDTQYF.

The chain combines TRBV6-5 with TRBJ1-1; D unclear. Germline-derived CDR1 and CDR2 are MNHEY and SVGAGI. Between the trimmed V and J ends, which lost 6 bases and 0 bases, there was a span of 14 bases. This CDR3 spans 15 amino acids. The CDR3: CASSRYSQMNTEAFF. For the CDR3, the DNA is TGTGCCAGCAGCCGGTACAGCCAGATGAACACTGAAGCTTTCTTT.

The chain employs TRBV28 and TRBJ2-7; D unresolved. The CDR3 length is 12 residues. The V gene lost 2 bases and the J gene lost 4 bases, with 6 bases spanning the gap. The germline gives CDR1 MDHEN, CDR2 SYDVKM. CDR3 nucleotides: TGTGCCAGCAGTTTAAAGGCTTACGAGCAGTACTTC. It yields the protein CASSLKAYEQYF.

This clone was picked up a small number of times. The chain carries TRBV6-5 and TRBJ1-2; no clear D gene. Germline-derived CDR1 and CDR2 are MNHEY and SVGAGI. V shed 6 bases and J shed 8 bases, with 13 bases lying between them. This CDR3 contains 12 residues. The DNA for the CDR3 is TGTGCCAGCAGGGAAACACCAGGAGGCTACACCTTC. It translates to CASRETPGGYTF.

The chain links TRBV6-1 to TRBJ1-2, with 9 bases matching TRBD1. V shed 1 base, J shed 6 bases, and the junction held 3 bases outside the gene matches. The V gene's germline CDR1 is MNHNS and CDR2 SASEGT. The CDR3 spans 14 residues. DNA for the CDR3: TGTGCCAGCAGTGAAGGAGGGACAGGGAATGGCTACACCTTC. Amino acids: CASSEGGTGNGYTF.

The chain uses TRBV5-8 and TRBJ2-5, with no clear D. The germline V gene has CDR1 SGHTS and CDR2 YDEGEE. Trimming shortened V by 4 bases and J by 0 bases, and 4 bases separated the two germline ends. This CDR3 is built from 12 residues. CDR3 residues: CASSTNQETQYF. CDR3 nucleotide sequence: TGTGCCAGCAGCACGAACCAAGAGACCCAGTACTTC.

The chain has TRBV29-1 and TRBJ2-7; 11 bases agree with TRBD2. The CDR3 has 13 residues. Trimming removed 4 bases from V and 2 bases from J; junction bases left unmatched: 1. CDR1 and CDR2 (germline): SQVTM, ANQGSEA. The CDR3 protein is CSVGLAGPYEQYF. CDR3 nucleotides: TGCAGCGTTGGACTAGCGGGACCCTACGAGCAGTACTTC.

The rearrangement links TRBV9 to TRBJ2-5; 8 bases match TRBD1. This CDR3 has 16 amino acids. With V trimmed by 0 bases and J by 2 bases, 6 bases remained unmatched. Germline V gene sequence: CDR1 SGDLS, CDR2 YYNGEE. Here the CDR3 reads CASSVGGQVGQETQYF. For the CDR3, the DNA is TGTGCCAGCAGCGTAGGGGGACAGGTTGGACAAGAGACCCAGTACTTC.

Written as DNA, the CDR3 is TGTGCCAGCAGCTTACCCGTGGACAGGCAAAGCACAGATACGCAGTATTTT. It is translated as CASSLPVDRQSTDTQYF. This chain connects TRBV7-9 to TRBJ2-3; TRBD1 agrees at 7 bases. The germline gives CDR1 SEHNR, CDR2 FQNEAQ (reference sequence). With V trimmed by 2 bases and J by 0 bases, 8 bases remained unmatched. This CDR3 is 17 amino acids long.

This rearrangement joins TRBV29-1 to TRBJ2-7; a possible D gene is TRBD1 (6 bases). CDR1 and CDR2 from the germline V gene are SQVTM and ANQGSEA. This CDR3 contains 13 residues. V dropped 6 bases and J dropped 0 bases, with 12 bases sitting between them. The CDR3 DNA is TGCAGCGTACAGGGCGTTGGCTCCTACGAGCAGTACTTC. Translated, it gives CSVQGVGSYEQYF.

The V gene is TRBV6-6, the J gene TRBJ1-2; D is unresolved. The V gene lost 5 bases and the J gene lost 2 bases, with 12 bases spanning the gap. The CDR3 extends over 14 amino acids. The V gene's germline CDR1 is MNHNY and CDR2 SVGAGI (reference sequence). CDR3 residues: CASSPPTPNYGYTF. The CDR3 DNA is TGTGCCAGCAGTCCTCCCACACCGAACTATGGCTACACCTTC.

The CDR3 region has the DNA TGTGCCAGCAGCGAGGCCAGGGCGGTCGGGGAGCTGTTTTTT. Translation gives CASSEARAVGELFF. The chain combines TRBV6-5 with TRBJ2-2, with a tentative D call TRBD1 (5 bases). The CDR3 runs to 14 residues. V was cut by 6 bases and J by 7 bases, with 15 bases left in between. Germline CDR1 reads MNHEY; CDR2 reads SVGAGI.

V usage is TRBV10-3 and J usage is TRBJ2-5; D gene unclear. In germline, CDR1 is ENHRY, CDR2 SYGVKD. The V end was cut by 10 bases, the J end by 5 bases, with 20 bases between. The CDR3 loop spans 14 amino acids. The CDR3 nucleotides read TGTGCCACCCAGGTCGGTTCGGATGGTGAGACCCAGTACTTC. This sequence encodes CATQVGSDGETQYF.

This clone was counted a few times. This chain uses TRBV18 with TRBJ2-3; 7 positions agree with TRBD2. The CDR3 runs 15 residues. With 0 bases clipped from V and 6 bases from J, the junction kept 6 bases outside the gene matches. Germline values: CDR1 KGHSH, CDR2 LQKENI. The CDR3 DNA sequence: TGTGCCAGCTCACCACCCTCCGGGGGGTGGGATACGCAGTATTTT. Protein product: CASSPPSGGWDTQYF.

V usage is TRBV4-1 and J usage is TRBJ2-3, with D possibly TRBD1 on 7 matching bases. Trimming removed 4 bases from V and 1 base from J, with 12 bases in between. This CDR3 contains 15 residues. The germline CDR1 and CDR2 sequences are MGHRA and YSYEKL. CDR3 loop: CASSPVRGGTDTQYF. CDR3 bases: TGCGCCAGCAGCCCTGTCAGGGGGGGCACAGATACGCAGTATTTT.

The V gene is TRBV5-1, the J gene TRBJ2-1, with a possible D match to TRBD1 (6 bases). CDR1 SGHRS and CDR2 YFSETQ come from the germline V gene. V gave up 2 bases and J gave up 7 bases, with 16 bases separating them. The CDR3 loop spans 15 amino acids. Here the CDR3 DNA reads TGCGCCAGCAGCTTTGATGGGGGCAGGGGAAATGAGCAGTTCTTC. This translates into CASSFDGGRGNEQFF.

The CDR3 DNA reads as TGTGCCAGCAGCTATTCCGGGACAGGGATGCAAGAGACCCAGTACTTC. Amino acids: CASSYSGTGMQETQYF. The chain combines TRBV7-9 with TRBJ2-5; 9 bases map to TRBD1. V gave up 4 bases and J gave up 2 bases; unmatched junction bases: 8. Germline CDR1 is SEHNR and CDR2 is FQNEAQ (reference sequence). The CDR3 totals 16 residues.

The genes are TRBV5-4 and TRBJ1-2, with 8 bases identical to TRBD1. The CDR3 consists of 14 residues. V was pared by 4 bases and J by 6 bases, with 8 bases of the junction left unmatched. Germline CDR1 reads SGHNT; CDR2 reads YYREEE (reference sequence). The CDR3 protein is CASSPRDRRDGYTF. The CDR3 DNA is TGTGCCAGCAGCCCCCGGGACAGGAGGGATGGCTACACCTTC.

This clone was recorded once. The chain is built from TRBV30 and TRBJ2-1; tentatively, D is TRBD1 or TRBD2 (5 bases each). CDR1 and CDR2 (germline): GTSNPN, SVGIG (reference sequence). Trimming left V 4 bases short and J 10 bases short, with 23 bases between. The CDR3 runs 15 residues. In nucleotides, the CDR3 is TGTGCCTGGAACCGGCGCAGGGAGCCGGGCTCGGAGCAGTTCTTC. Protein product: CAWNRRREPGSEQFF.

J is TRBJ2-3 and V is TRBV9; 8 bases line up with TRBD2. CDR3 size: 15 residues. The germline V gene has CDR1 SGDLS and CDR2 YYNGEE. The trim removed 4 bases at V and 3 bases at J, leaving 7 bases unmatched. DNA of the CDR3: TGTGCCAGCAGCCCCATTGCGGGAGGTACAGATACGCAGTATTTT. It yields the protein CASSPIAGGTDTQYF.